These 15 T cell receptor beta chains were sequenced from one sample in a study of blood T cell repertoires in COVID-19. TCRdb keeps only in-frame clones here, not all; method: immunoSEQ multiplex PCR. The table lists under 200,000 clones, 80% of them singletons, with approximately 6.2% in the top ten. Specimen: peripheral blood. The receptor source for this set is a man in his 70s with active or convalescent COVID-19.

V and J are TRBV10-3 and TRBJ2-3; D may be TRBD1 (6 bases). The CDR3 runs 13 residues. Trimming pared 7 bases from V and 2 bases from J, leaving 10 bases between. Per the germline V gene, CDR1 is ENHRY and CDR2 is SYGVKD. This CDR3 reads CAINGQTTDTQYF. CDR3 DNA sequence: TGTGCCATCAACGGACAGACCACAGATACGCAGTATTTT.

This clone was counted a single time. Here the CDR3 DNA reads TGTGCCAGCAGCTCGAATCTGCTAGCGGGAAACTCCTACAATGAGCAGTTCTTC. Amino acid sequence: CASSSNLLAGNSYNEQFF. J is TRBJ2-1 and V is TRBV11-3; 9 nucleotides match TRBD2. The ends lost 4 bases at V and 0 bases at J; junction bases unmatched: 10. This CDR3 is built from 18 residues. The germline CDR1 and CDR2 sequences are SGHNT and YENEEA. The whole variable domain, filled in from reference TRBV11-3 and TRBJ2-1, reads EAGVVQSPRYKIIEKKQPVAFWCNPISGHNTLYWYLQNLGQGPELLIRYENEEAVDDSQLPKDRFSAERLKGVDSTLKIQPAELGDSAVYLCASSSNLLAGNSYNEQFFGPGTRLTVL.

The chain combines TRBV7-2 with TRBJ2-2; the match to TRBD1 covers 7 bases. The junction had 3 bases not matched to a gene; V was cut back by 4 bases and J by 4 bases. Per germline, CDR1 SGHTA and CDR2 FQGNSA. This CDR3 comprises 14 residues. CDR3: CASSYRTGTGELFF. The CDR3, as DNA: TGTGCCAGCAGCTATCGGACAGGCACCGGGGAGCTGTTTTTT.

This clone was counted a few times. This chain links TRBV7-8 with TRBJ1-4; a possible D gene is TRBD1 (5 bases). The CDR3 is made up of 18 amino acids. The germline V gene has CDR1 SGHVS and CDR2 FQNEAQ. The ends were cut back, 6 bases at V and 0 bases at J, with 20 bases in the middle. CDR3 nucleotide sequence: TGTGCCAGCAGACGGAGGGGAGGTATTCGGTCAACTAATGAAAAACTGTTTTTT. Protein: CASRRRGGIRSTNEKLFF.

This chain links TRBV7-9 with TRBJ2-1, with D perhaps TRBD2 (6 bases). This CDR3 spans 12 amino acids. Germline values: CDR1 SEHNR, CDR2 FQNEAQ (reference sequence). V was pared by 8 bases and J by 5 bases, with 10 bases between. As DNA, the CDR3 is TGTGCCAGCCGGAGGGCCGACAATGAGCAGTTCTTC. Its translation: CASRRADNEQFF.

The J gene is TRBJ2-6, the V gene TRBV11-3; tentative D call: TRBD2 (5 bases). Germline assignment: CDR1 SGHNT and CDR2 YENEEA. Trimming left V 4 bases short and J 0 bases short, with 13 bases between. The CDR3 covers 17 residues. The CDR3 DNA sequence: TGTGCCAGCAGCTCCCGTACGGACTTCTCTGGGGCCAACGTCCTGACTTTC. Translated, it gives CASSSRTDFSGANVLTF.

V is TRBV27 and J is TRBJ1-3; D ambiguous. The V end lost 6 bases, the J end lost 0 bases, and 15 bases lay between the germline ends. The CDR3 extends over 16 amino acids. The V gene's germline CDR1 is MNHEY and CDR2 SMNVEV (reference sequence). The CDR3 DNA follows: TGTGCCAGCAGCTCTAACAGAGGACTCTCTGGAAACACCATATATTTT. This sequence encodes CASSSNRGLSGNTIYF.

The chain recombines TRBV7-2 with TRBJ1-5, with D perhaps TRBD1 (5 bases). Germline CDR1 SGHTA, CDR2 FQGNSA. Trimming removed 3 bases at V and 4 bases at J, with 13 bases between. This CDR3 contains 15 residues. The CDR3 nucleotides are TGTGCCAGCAGCTTGACAGCTATGCCTAATCAGCCCCAGCATTTT. This translates into CASSLTAMPNQPQHF.

This CDR3 is CASTPGQGRSGNTIYF. The CDR3 nucleotides are TGTGCCAGCACCCCCGGACAGGGGCGCTCTGGAAACACCATATATTTT. The V call is TRBV6-6, the J call TRBJ1-3, with 9 positions matching TRBD1. Germline assignment: CDR1 MNHNY and CDR2 SVGAGI (reference sequence). J gave up 0 bases and V 7 bases, and 7 bases lay outside the gene matches. This CDR3 comprises 16 residues.

The CDR3 coding sequence is TGCGCCAGCAGCCAAGATTACAGGGAAGGCTACACCTTC. Translation: CASSQDYREGYTF. The rearrangement uses TRBV4-3 and TRBJ1-2; perhaps TRBD1 as D (6 bases). V was trimmed by 0 bases and J by 8 bases, leaving 10 bases between them. CDR3 length equals 13 residues. Germline CDR1 and CDR2: LGHNA and YSLEER.

The CDR3 DNA reads as TGTGCCAGCAGCTTCGGCGGGGGGGCCTCCGAGCAGTACTTC. This translates into CASSFGGGASEQYF. This chain uses TRBV7-8 with TRBJ2-7, with 9 bases aligning to TRBD2. The germline CDR1 and CDR2 sequences are SGHVS and FQNEAQ. J was trimmed by 6 bases and V by 3 bases; bases with no gene match: 6. This CDR3 region has 14 residues.

A few counts support this clone. This chain joins TRBV13 and TRBJ2-7, with D tentatively TRBD2 (5 bases). Germline V gene lookup returns CDR1 PRHDT and CDR2 FYEKMQ (reference sequence). V was clipped by 3 bases and J by 3 bases, with 6 bases between them. The CDR3 has 12 residues. CDR3 nucleotides: TGTGCCAGCAGCTTTCGGGGCTACGAGCAGTACTTC. This translates into CASSFRGYEQYF.

The rearrangement uses TRBV2 and TRBJ2-3; TRBD2 matches at 7 bases. The length of the CDR3 is 15 residues. Germline CDR1 and CDR2: SNHLY and FYNNEI. Trimming took 1 base from V and 0 from J; bases not matched to a gene: 1. CDR3 amino acids: CASSEGGGSTDTQYF. The CDR3 DNA follows: TGTGCCAGCAGTGAAGGGGGGGGAAGCACAGATACGCAGTATTTT.

The chain is built from TRBV6-1 and TRBJ2-3; tentatively, D is TRBD2 (6 bases). Trimming removed 3 bases from V and 2 bases from J, with 21 bases in between. Germline values: CDR1 MNHNS, CDR2 SASEGT. The CDR3 covers 18 residues. CDR3 DNA sequence: TGTGCCAGCAGTGATTCGGGACTGGCCCTCTTCATCACAGATACGCAGTATTTT. It encodes CASSDSGLALFITDTQYF.

The rearrangement joins TRBV18 to TRBJ2-1; D may be TRBD1 (5 bases). Deletions cut 5 bases from V and 3 bases from J, with 14 bases between. This CDR3 is built from 15 residues. Germline loops: CDR1 KGHSH, CDR2 LQKENI. In DNA, the CDR3 is TGTGCCAGCTCAAGGGGCCCCGGAGACTACAATGAGCAGTTCTTC. Translation gives CASSRGPGDYNEQFF.